This T cell receptor beta chain originates from a study of neurological immune-mediated disorders. TCRdb re-called the 5' RACE reads with MiXCR, one entry per CDR3 protein. The table includes about 74,000 distinct CDR3 sequences, roughly 5% detected once. In this sample, this clonotype turned up many times. Germline CDR1 DFQATT, CDR2 SNEGSKA (reference sequence). There are 14 residues in the CDR3. V dropped 5 bases and J dropped 3; count of bases not matched to a gene: 3. Sequences were obtained from PBMCs. The rearrangement links TRBV20-1 to TRBJ2-1, with 11 nucleotides matching TRBD2. The source of this sequence is a man aged 18-30 years with multiple sclerosis. CDR3 region: CSALTSGGYNEQFF. For the CDR3, the DNA is TGCAGTGCTCTTACTAGCGGGGGCTACAATGAGCAGTTCTTC.